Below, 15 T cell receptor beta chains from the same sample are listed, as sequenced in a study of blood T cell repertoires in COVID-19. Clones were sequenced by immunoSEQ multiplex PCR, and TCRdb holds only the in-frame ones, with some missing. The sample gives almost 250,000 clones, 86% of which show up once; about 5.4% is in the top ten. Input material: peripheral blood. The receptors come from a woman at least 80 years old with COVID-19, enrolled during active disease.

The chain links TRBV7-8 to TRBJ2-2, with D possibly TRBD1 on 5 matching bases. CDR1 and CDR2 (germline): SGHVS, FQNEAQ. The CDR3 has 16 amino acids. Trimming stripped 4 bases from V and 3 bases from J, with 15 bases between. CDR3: CASSWLQDPDTGELFF. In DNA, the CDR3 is TGTGCCAGCAGCTGGCTACAGGATCCGGACACCGGGGAGCTGTTTTTT.

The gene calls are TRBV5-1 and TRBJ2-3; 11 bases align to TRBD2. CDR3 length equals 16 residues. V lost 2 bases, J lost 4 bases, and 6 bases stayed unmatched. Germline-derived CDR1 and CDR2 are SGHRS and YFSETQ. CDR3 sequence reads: CASSFGGTSGSDTQYF. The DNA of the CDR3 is TGCGCCAGCAGCTTCGGAGGGACTAGCGGATCAGATACGCAGTATTTT. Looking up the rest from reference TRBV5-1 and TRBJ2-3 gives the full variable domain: KAGVTQTPRYLIKTRGQQVTLSCSPISGHRSVSWYQQTPGQGLQFLFEYFSETQRNKGNFPGRFSGRQFSNSRSEMNVSTLELGDSALYLCASSFGGTSGSDTQYFGPGTRLTVL.

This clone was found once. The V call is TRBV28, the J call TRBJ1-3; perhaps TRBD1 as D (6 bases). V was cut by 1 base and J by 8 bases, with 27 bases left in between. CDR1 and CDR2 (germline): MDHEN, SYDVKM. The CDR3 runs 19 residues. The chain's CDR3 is CASSLSVIGGGHRGDTIYF. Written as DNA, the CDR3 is TGTGCCAGCAGTTTATCGGTGATCGGGGGGGGCCATCGGGGTGACACCATATATTTT.

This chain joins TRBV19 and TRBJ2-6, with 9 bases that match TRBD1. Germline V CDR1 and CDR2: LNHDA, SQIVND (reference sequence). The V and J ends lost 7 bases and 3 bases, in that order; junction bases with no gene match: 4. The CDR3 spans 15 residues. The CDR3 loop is CASKTGGGGANVLTF. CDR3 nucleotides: TGTGCCAGTAAAACAGGGGGCGGTGGGGCCAACGTCCTGACTTTC.

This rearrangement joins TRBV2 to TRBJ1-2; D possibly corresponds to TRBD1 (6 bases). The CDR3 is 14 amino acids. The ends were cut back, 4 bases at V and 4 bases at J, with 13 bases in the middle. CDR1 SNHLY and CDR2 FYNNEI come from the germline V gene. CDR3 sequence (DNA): TGTGCCAGCAGTGGGACCCTGGACAGCTATGGCTACACCTTC. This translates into CASSGTLDSYGYTF.

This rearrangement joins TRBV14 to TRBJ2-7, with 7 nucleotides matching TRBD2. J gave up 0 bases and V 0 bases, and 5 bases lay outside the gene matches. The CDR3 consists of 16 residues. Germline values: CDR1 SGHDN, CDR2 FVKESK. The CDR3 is CASSQDYGGISYEQYF. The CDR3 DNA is TGTGCCAGCAGCCAAGATTACGGGGGGATCTCCTACGAGCAGTACTTC.

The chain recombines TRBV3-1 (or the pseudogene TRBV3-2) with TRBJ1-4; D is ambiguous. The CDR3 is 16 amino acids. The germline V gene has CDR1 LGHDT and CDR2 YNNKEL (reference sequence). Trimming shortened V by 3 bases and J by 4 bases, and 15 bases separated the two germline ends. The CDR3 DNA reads TGTGCCAGCAGCCATCTCTTGGGAGAGGTTAATGAAAAACTGTTTTTT. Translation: CASSHLLGEVNEKLFF.

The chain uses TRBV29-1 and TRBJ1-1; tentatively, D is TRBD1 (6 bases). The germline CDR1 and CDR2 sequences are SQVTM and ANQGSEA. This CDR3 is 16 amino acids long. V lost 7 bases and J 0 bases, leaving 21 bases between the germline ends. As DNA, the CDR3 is TGCAGCGCTATACCAAGAAGGGGGAATCTGAACACTGAAGCTTTCTTT. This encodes CSAIPRRGNLNTEAFF.

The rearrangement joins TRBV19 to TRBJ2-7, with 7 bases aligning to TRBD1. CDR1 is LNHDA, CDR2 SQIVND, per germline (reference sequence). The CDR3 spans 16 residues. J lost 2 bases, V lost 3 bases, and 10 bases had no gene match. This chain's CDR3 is CASSMGPPGQTYEQYF. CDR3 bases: TGTGCCAGTAGTATGGGACCCCCGGGACAGACCTACGAGCAGTACTTC.

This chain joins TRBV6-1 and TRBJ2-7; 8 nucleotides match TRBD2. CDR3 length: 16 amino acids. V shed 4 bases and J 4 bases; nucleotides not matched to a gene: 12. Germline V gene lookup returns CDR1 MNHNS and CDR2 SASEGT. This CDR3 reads CASSGMWGSGAYEQYV. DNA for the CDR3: TGTGCCAGCAGTGGGATGTGGGGTAGCGGGGCGTACGAGCAGTACGTC.

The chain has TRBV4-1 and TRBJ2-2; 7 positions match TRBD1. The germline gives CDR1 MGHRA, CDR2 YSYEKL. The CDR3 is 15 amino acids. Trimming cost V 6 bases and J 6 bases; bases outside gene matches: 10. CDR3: CASSPWTGLSGELFF. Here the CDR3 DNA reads TGCGCCAGCAGTCCGTGGACAGGACTCTCCGGGGAGCTGTTTTTT.

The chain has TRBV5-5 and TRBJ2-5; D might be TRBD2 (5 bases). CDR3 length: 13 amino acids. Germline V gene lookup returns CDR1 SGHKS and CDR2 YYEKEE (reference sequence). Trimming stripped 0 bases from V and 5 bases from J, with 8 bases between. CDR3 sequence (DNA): TGTGCCAGCAGCTTGGCCTGGGAGGAGACCCAGTACTTC. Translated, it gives CASSLAWEETQYF.

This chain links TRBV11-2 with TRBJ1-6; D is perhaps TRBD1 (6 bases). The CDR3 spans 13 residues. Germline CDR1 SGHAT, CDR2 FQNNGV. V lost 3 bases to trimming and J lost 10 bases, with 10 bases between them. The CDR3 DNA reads TGTGCCAGCAGCTTGACAGGCTACTCACCCCTCCACTTT. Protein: CASSLTGYSPLHF.

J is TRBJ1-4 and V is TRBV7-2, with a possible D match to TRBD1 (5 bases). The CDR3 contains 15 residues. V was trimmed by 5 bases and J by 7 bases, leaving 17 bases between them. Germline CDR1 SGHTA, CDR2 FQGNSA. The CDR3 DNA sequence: TGTGCCAGCAGCAGGGACTCCTCGCCGAGTGAAAAACTGTTTTTT. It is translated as CASSRDSSPSEKLFF.

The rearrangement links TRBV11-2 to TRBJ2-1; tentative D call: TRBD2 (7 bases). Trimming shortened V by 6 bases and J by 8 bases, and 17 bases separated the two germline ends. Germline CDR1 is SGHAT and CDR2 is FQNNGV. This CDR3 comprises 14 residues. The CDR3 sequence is CASSFEGGRDEQFF. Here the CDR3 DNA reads TGTGCCAGCAGTTTCGAAGGGGGGAGGGATGAGCAGTTCTTC.